These 13 T cell receptor beta chains share one sample of origin, sequenced in a study of cytomegalovirus exposure and HLA in healthy donors. Vbeta (60) and Jbeta (13) primers were used in the PCR. Profiled with immunoSEQ multiplex PCR; TCRdb holds only in-frame clones, not every one. The sample consists of about 160,000 clones, approximately 80% of them appearing once. The sample was PBMCs. The receptors stem from a boy between 2 and 10 years old in good health and CMV-seronegative.

V gene TRBV4-1 combines with J gene TRBJ2-5; 9 bases are shared with TRBD2. V gave up 0 bases and J gave up 4 bases; unmatched junction bases: 6. The CDR3 spans 16 residues. Germline CDR1 is MGHRA and CDR2 is YSYEKL. The CDR3 loop reads CASSQDAAGGGETQYF. For the CDR3, the DNA is TGCGCCAGCAGCCAAGATGCAGCGGGGGGAGGAGAGACCCAGTACTTC.

The V gene is TRBV5-5, the J gene TRBJ1-2, with no clear D. Between the trimmed V and J ends, which lost 0 bases and 1 base, there was a span of 10 bases. The V gene's germline CDR1 is SGHKS and CDR2 YYEKEE (reference sequence). CDR3 length equals 15 residues. The DNA for the CDR3 is TGTGCCAGCAGCTTGGATCCAGGTTTTAACTATGGCTACACCTTC. Amino acids: CASSLDPGFNYGYTF.

The chain's CDR3 is CASSLYRGSYEQYF. In DNA, the CDR3 is TGTGCCAGCAGTTTATATCGAGGGTCCTACGAGCAGTACTTC. This chain links TRBV28 with TRBJ2-7; TRBD2 might be the D (5 bases). From germline, CDR1 is MDHEN and CDR2 SYDVKM. This CDR3 region has 14 residues. V was clipped by 1 base and J by 1 base, with 8 bases between them.

The sample holds one count of this clone. The gene calls are TRBV19 and TRBJ1-5; possibly TRBD1 for D (6 bases). This CDR3 contains 15 residues. V lost 5 bases to trimming and J lost 7 bases, with 18 bases between them. Looked up from germline, CDR1 is LNHDA and CDR2 is SQIVND (reference sequence). CDR3: CASSWAPGGRQPQHF. The DNA of the CDR3 is TGTGCCAGTAGTTGGGCCCCGGGGGGCCGACAGCCCCAGCATTTT.

This chain joins TRBV5-6 and TRBJ1-6, with 9 bases fitting TRBD1. Germline V gene sequence: CDR1 SGHDT, CDR2 YYEEEE. This CDR3 contains 15 residues. The trim removed 5 bases at V and 7 bases at J, leaving 7 bases unmatched. DNA of the CDR3: TGTGCCAGCAGTACAATAGGACAGGGGAATTCACCCCTCCACTTT. Protein product: CASSTIGQGNSPLHF.

The chain joins TRBV11-3 to TRBJ2-3; 11 bases align to TRBD1. The CDR3 length is 15 residues. CDR1 is SGHNT and CDR2 is YENEEA in the germline V gene. Trimming cost V 5 bases and J 5 bases; bases outside gene matches: 6. For the CDR3, the DNA is TGTGCCAGCAGCCAAGCGGGACAGGGGGTAGATACGCAGTATTTT. Translation: CASSQAGQGVDTQYF.

In this sample, this clone turned up a few times. The chain uses TRBV9 and TRBJ2-3; D uncertain. The germline CDR1 and CDR2 sequences are SGDLS and YYNGEE. The CDR3 contains 15 residues. The ends were cut back, 3 bases at V and 4 bases at J, with 15 bases in the middle. The CDR3 protein is CASSAFGAVSDTQYF. CDR3 coding DNA: TGTGCCAGCAGCGCTTTTGGAGCCGTCTCAGATACGCAGTATTTT.

V and J are TRBV5-1 and TRBJ2-3; 15 positions agree with TRBD2. Looked up from germline, CDR1 is SGHRS and CDR2 is YFSETQ. Trimming cost V 4 bases and J 0 bases; bases outside gene matches: 9. The CDR3 sequence is 19 residues long. The CDR3 here is CASSLWTSGGGISTDTQYF. DNA of the CDR3: TGCGCCAGCAGCCTCTGGACTAGCGGGGGGGGAATCAGCACAGATACGCAGTATTTT.

With respect to this clone: The junction departs from the called germline gene at one end, perhaps through a read error. This chain uses TRBV20-1 with TRBJ1-1; 7 bases align to TRBD1. CDR3 length: 11 residues. Germline lookup yields CDR1 DFQATT and CDR2 SNEGSKA (reference sequence). This chain's CDR3 is CSAQQGPGVRF. The CDR3 nucleotides read TGCAGTGCACAACAGGGGCCTGGGGTCAGATTT.

The CDR3 nucleotides read TGTGCCAGCAGCCCGGCCGGGACAGGTGCAACTGAAGCTTTCTTT. It codes for CASSPAGTGATEAFF. J is TRBJ1-1 and V is TRBV7-9; 8 bases align to TRBD1. Trimming removed 5 bases from V and 5 bases from J; junction bases left unmatched: 10. Germline assignment: CDR1 SEHNR and CDR2 FQNEAQ (reference sequence). The CDR3 length is 15 residues.

This chain uses TRBV15 with TRBJ2-5, with D perhaps TRBD1 (5 bases). V lost 4 bases and J 2 bases, leaving 8 bases between the germline ends. CDR3 size: 13 residues. CDR1 LNHNV and CDR2 YYDKDF come from the germline V gene (reference sequence). Here the CDR3 reads CATSTDRQETQYF. The CDR3 nucleotides are TGTGCCACCAGCACTGACAGACAAGAGACCCAGTACTTC.

CDR3 DNA: TGTGCCAGCAGCTTGAGGGGGCGGGGCGAGCAGTACTTC. Its translation is CASSLRGRGEQYF. This chain connects TRBV13 to TRBJ2-7; tentatively, D is TRBD1 (7 bases). The germline V gene has CDR1 PRHDT and CDR2 FYEKMQ (reference sequence). The V end lost 3 bases, the J end lost 6 bases, and 12 bases lay between the germline ends. The CDR3 is made up of 13 amino acids.

This chain uses TRBV2 with TRBJ2-1, with D maybe TRBD2 (7 bases). CDR3 length: 17 residues. Trimming removed 0 bases from V and 5 bases from J, with 17 bases in between. Germline assignment: CDR1 SNHLY and CDR2 FYNNEI. As DNA, the CDR3 is TGTGCCAGCAGTGAAGCGGGAGGGGGATCATTTAACAATGAGCAGTTCTTC. This gives the protein CASSEAGGGSFNNEQFF.